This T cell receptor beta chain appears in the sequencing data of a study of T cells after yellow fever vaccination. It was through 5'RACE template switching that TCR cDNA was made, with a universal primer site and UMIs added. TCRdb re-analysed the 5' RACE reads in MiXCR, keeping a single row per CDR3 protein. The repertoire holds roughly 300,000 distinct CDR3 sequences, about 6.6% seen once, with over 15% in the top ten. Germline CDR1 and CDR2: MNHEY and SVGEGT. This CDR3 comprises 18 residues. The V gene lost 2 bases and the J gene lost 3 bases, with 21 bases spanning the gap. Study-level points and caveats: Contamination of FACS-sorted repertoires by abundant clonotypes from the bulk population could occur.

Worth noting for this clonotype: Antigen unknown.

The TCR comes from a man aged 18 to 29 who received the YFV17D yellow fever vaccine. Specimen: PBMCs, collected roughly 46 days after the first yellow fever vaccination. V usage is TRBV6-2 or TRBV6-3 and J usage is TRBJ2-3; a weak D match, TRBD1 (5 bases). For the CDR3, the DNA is TGTGCCAGCAGTTACGAAACGACGCAGGGAATAAGGACAGATACGCAGTATTTT. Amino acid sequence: CASSYETTQGIRTDTQYF.